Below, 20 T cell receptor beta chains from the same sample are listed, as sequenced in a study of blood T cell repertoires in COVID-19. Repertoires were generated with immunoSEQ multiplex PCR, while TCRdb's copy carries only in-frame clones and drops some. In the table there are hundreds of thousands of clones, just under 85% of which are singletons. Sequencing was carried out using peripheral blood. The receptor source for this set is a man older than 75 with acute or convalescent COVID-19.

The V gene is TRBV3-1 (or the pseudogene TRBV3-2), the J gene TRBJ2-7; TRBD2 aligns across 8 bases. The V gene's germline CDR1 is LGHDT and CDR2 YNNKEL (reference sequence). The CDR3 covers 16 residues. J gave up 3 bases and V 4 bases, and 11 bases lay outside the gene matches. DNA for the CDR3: TGTGCCAGCAGCCGCCTAAAGCGGGGGCTGAACTACGAGCAGTACTTC. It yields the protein CASSRLKRGLNYEQYF.

The CDR3 reads CASSFRRGVNIQYF. CDR3 DNA sequence: TGTGCCAGCAGTTTTCGCAGGGGCGTGAACATTCAGTACTTC. This chain joins TRBV28 and TRBJ2-4; possible D gene TRBD1, 6 bases. V shed 3 bases and J shed 7 bases, with 13 bases lying between them. Germline CDR1 reads MDHEN; CDR2 reads SYDVKM. The length of the CDR3 is 14 residues.

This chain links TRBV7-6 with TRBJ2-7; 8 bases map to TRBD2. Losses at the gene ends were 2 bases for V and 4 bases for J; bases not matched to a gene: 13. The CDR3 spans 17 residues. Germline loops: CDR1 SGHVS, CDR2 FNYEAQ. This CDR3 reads CASSLYVSGTGSYEQYF. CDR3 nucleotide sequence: TGTGCCAGCAGCTTATATGTTAGCGGGACTGGAAGTTACGAGCAGTACTTC.

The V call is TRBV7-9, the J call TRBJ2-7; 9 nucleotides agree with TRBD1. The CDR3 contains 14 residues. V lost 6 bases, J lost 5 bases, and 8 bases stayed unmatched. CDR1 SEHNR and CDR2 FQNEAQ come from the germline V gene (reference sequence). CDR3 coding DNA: TGTGCCAGCAGATCAGGGACAGGGAGCGACGAGCAGTACTTC. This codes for CASRSGTGSDEQYF.

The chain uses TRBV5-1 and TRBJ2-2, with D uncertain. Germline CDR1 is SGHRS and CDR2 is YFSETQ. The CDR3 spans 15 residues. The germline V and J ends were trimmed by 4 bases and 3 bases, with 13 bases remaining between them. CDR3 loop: CASSLRAGDTGELFF. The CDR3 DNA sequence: TGCGCCAGCAGCCTGCGCGCCGGTGACACCGGGGAGCTGTTTTTT.

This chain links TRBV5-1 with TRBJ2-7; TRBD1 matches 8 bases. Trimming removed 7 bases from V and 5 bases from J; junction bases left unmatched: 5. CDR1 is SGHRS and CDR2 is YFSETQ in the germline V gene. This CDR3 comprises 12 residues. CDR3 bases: TGCGCCAGCGGACAGGGAAGCCACGAGCAGTACTTC. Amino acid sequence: CASGQGSHEQYF. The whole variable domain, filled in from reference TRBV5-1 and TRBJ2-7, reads KAGVTQTPRYLIKTRGQQVTLSCSPISGHRSVSWYQQTPGQGLQFLFEYFSETQRNKGNFPGRFSGRQFSNSRSEMNVSTLELGDSALYLCASGQGSHEQYFGPGTRLTVT.

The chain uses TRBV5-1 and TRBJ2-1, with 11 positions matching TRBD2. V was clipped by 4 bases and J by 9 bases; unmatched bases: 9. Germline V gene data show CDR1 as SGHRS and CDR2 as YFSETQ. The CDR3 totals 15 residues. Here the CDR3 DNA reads TGCGCCAGCAGCCTACCACTAGCGGGAGTTACTGAGCAGTTCTTC. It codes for CASSLPLAGVTEQFF. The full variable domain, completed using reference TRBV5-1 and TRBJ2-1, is KAGVTQTPRYLIKTRGQQVTLSCSPISGHRSVSWYQQTPGQGLQFLFEYFSETQRNKGNFPGRFSGRQFSNSRSEMNVSTLELGDSALYLCASSLPLAGVTEQFFGPGTRLTVL.

The CDR3 coding sequence is TGCGCCAGCAGCTACAGGGGCAGCTCTGGAAACACCATATATTTT. Protein sequence: CASSYRGSSGNTIYF. This chain uses TRBV5-1 with TRBJ1-3, with 7 bases aligning to TRBD1. The CDR3 contains 15 residues. CDR1 is SGHRS, CDR2 YFSETQ, per germline. V was clipped by 3 bases and J by 0 bases; unmatched bases: 3. The full variable domain, completed using reference TRBV5-1 and TRBJ1-3, is KAGVTQTPRYLIKTRGQQVTLSCSPISGHRSVSWYQQTPGQGLQFLFEYFSETQRNKGNFPGRFSGRQFSNSRSEMNVSTLELGDSALYLCASSYRGSSGNTIYFGEGSWLTVV.

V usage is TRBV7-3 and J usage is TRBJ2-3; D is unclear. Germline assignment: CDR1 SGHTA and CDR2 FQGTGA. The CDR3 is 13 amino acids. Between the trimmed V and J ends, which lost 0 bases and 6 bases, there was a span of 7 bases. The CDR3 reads CASSLTFGDTQYF. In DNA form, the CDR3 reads TGTGCCAGCAGCTTAACGTTCGGGGATACGCAGTATTTT.

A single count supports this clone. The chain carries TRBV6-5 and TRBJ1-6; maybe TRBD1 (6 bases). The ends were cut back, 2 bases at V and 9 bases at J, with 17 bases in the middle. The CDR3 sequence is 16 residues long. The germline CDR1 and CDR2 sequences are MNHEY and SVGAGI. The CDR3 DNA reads TGTGCCAGCAGTTACACGGACAGTTCCCTTTCTTCACCCCTCCACTTT. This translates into CASSYTDSSLSSPLHF.

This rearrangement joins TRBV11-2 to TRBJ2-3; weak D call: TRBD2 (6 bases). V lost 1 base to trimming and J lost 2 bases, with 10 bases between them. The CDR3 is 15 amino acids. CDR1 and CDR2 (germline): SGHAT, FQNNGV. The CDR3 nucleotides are TGTGCCAGCAGCTTAGGGGGGAGGCACACAGATACGCAGTATTTT. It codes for CASSLGGRHTDTQYF.

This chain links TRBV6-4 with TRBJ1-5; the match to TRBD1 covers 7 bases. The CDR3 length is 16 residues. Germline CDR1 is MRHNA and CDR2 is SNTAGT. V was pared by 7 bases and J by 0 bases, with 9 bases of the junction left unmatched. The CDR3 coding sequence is TGTGCCAGCATTCAACAGGGGTTTCATAGCAATCAGCCCCAGCATTTT. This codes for CASIQQGFHSNQPQHF.

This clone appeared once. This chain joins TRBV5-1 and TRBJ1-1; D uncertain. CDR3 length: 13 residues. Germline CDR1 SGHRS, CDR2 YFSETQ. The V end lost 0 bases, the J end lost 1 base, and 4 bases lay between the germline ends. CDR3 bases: TGCGCCAGCAGCTTGGCAGGGAACACTGAAGCTTTCTTT. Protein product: CASSLAGNTEAFF.

CDR3 sequence (DNA): TGCGCCAGCAGCATAAGACAGGGGACCGGGGAGCTGTTTTTT. Its protein product is CASSIRQGTGELFF. This rearrangement joins TRBV10-1 to TRBJ2-2; 8 bases fit TRBD1. V shed 6 bases and J 5 bases; nucleotides not matched to a gene: 5. Germline-derived CDR1 and CDR2 are WNHNN and SYGVQD (reference sequence). The CDR3 has 14 residues.

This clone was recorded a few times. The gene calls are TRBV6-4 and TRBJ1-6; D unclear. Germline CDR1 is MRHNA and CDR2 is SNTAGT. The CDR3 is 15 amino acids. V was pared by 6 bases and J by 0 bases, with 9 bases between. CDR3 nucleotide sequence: TGTGCCAGCAGGGAGACGAGCTCCTATAATTCACCCCTCCACTTT. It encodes CASRETSSYNSPLHF.

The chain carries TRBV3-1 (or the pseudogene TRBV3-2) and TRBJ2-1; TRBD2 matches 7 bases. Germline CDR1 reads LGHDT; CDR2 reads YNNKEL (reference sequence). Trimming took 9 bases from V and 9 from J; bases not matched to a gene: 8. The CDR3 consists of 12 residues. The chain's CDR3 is CASFSPSGEQFF. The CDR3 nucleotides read TGTGCCAGTTTCTCACCTAGCGGTGAGCAGTTCTTC.

The CDR3 nucleotides read TGTGCCAGCAGCCCAGATCCGGGACAGGGGATTGCCAAAAACATTCAGTACTTC. Translation: CASSPDPGQGIAKNIQYF. The chain employs TRBV7-2 and TRBJ2-4, with TRBD1 matching 10 bases. The trim removed 5 bases at V and 1 base at J, leaving 11 bases unmatched. The CDR3 covers 18 residues. Germline assignment: CDR1 SGHTA and CDR2 FQGNSA.

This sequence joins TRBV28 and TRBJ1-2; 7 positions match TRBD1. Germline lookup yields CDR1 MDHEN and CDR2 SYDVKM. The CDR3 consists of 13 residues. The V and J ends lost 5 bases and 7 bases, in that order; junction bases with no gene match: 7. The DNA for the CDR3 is TGTGCCAGCAGTACAGGGGCTTTGGCTGGCTACACCTTC. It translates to CASSTGALAGYTF.

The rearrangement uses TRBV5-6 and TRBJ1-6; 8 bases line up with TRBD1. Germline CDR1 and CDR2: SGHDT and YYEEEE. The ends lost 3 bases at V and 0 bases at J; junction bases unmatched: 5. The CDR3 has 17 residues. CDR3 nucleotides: TGTGCCAGCAGCTACGACAGGGGAAGCTCCTATAATTCACCCCTCCACTTT. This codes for CASSYDRGSSYNSPLHF.

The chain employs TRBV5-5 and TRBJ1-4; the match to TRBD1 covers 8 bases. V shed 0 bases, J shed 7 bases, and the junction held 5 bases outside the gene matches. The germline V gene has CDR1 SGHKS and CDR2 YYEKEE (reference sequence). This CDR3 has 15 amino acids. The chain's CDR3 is CASSLARGRGEKLFF. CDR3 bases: TGTGCCAGCAGCTTGGCCAGGGGGCGCGGTGAAAAACTGTTTTTT.